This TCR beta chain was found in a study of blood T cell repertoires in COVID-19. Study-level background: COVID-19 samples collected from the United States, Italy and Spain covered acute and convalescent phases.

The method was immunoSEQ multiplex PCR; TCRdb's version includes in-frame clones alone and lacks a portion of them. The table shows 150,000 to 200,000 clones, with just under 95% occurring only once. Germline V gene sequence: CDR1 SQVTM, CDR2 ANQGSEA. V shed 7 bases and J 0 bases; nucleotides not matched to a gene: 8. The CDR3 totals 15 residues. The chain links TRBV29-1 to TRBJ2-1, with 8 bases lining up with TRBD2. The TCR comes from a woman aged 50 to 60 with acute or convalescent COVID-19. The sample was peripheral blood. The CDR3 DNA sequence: TGCAGCGGGAATAGCGGGAAACTCTCCTACAATGAGCAGTTCTTC. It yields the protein CSGNSGKLSYNEQFF.